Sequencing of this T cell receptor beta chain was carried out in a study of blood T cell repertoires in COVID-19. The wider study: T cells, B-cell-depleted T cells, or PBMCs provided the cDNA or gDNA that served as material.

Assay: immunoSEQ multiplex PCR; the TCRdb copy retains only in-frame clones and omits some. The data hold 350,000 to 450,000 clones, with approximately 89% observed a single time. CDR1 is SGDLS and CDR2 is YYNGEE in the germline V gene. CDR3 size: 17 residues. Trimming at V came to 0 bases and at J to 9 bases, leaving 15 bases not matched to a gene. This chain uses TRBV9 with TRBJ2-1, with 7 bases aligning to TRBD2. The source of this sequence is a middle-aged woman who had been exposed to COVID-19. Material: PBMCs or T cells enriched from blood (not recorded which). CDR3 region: CASSVGKLVAGVGEQFF. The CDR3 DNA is TGTGCCAGCAGCGTAGGGAAACTAGTGGCGGGAGTGGGTGAGCAGTTCTTC.